A selection of T cell receptor beta chains follows, all from one sample in a study of T cells expressing NK-cell markers. TCRdb re-called the 5' RACE reads; one entry per CDR3 protein, DNA not given. The sample holds around 280,000 distinct CDR3 sequences. Sequencing was performed on blood T cells: a sorted CD56 or NKG2C T cell subset, CD4+ or CD8+ T cells, or bulk PBMC T cells (not recorded which). Receptors originate from a man younger than 30 in good health. CDR3s include the opening cysteine and the closing phenylalanine or tryptophan.

J: TRBJ1-6; V: TRBV6-5; CDR3: CASSQGAAANSPLHF
J: TRBJ2-2; V: TRBV5-5; CDR3: CASSLRVLGELFF
J: TRBJ1-3; V: TRBV6-5; CDR3: CATPEGSFSGNTIYF
J: TRBJ2-5; V: TRBV20-1; CDR3: CSARLGKMETQYF
J: TRBJ2-1; V: TRBV10-3; CDR3: CAISQTSGNNEQFF
J: TRBJ2-7; V: TRBV12-3/TRBV12-4; CDR3: CASTGGDYEQYF
J: TRBJ1-1; V: TRBV20-1; CDR3: CSANRRRMNTEAFF
J: TRBJ2-5; V: TRBV6-2/TRBV6-3; CDR3: CASSIWPRETQYF
J: TRBJ2-1; V: TRBV12-3/TRBV12-4; CDR3: CASRFGDRGYNEQFF
J: TRBJ2-1; V: TRBV7-9; CDR3: CASSKRTGPRHNEQFF
J: TRBJ2-2; V: TRBV5-4; CDR3: CASSSPRDRETGELFF
J: TRBJ2-6; V: TRBV19; CDR3: CASSASSGANVLTF
J: TRBJ2-1; V: TRBV2; CDR3: CASDVNGAYNEQFF
J: TRBJ2-1; V: TRBV20-1; CDR3: CSARETGDEGEQFF
J: TRBJ2-2; V: TRBV25-1; CDR3: CASSELRTGGAGGELFF
J: TRBJ2-3; V: TRBV6-1; CDR3: CASKRDQTDTQYF
J: TRBJ1-5; V: TRBV12-5; CDR3: CASGLGQEDSNQPQHF
J: TRBJ1-4; V: TRBV6-6; CDR3: CASNRVMGEKLFF
J: TRBJ2-7; V: TRBV18; CDR3: CASSQQSINEQYF
J: TRBJ2-1; V: TRBV20-1; CDR3: CSASVRNEQFF
J: TRBJ2-2; V: TRBV7-6; CDR3: CASSLTQGLPGELFF
J: TRBJ2-5; V: TRBV4-2; CDR3: CASSQIGAGIGETQYF
J: TRBJ2-1; V: TRBV5-5; CDR3: CASSLFPPLPSYNEQFF
J: TRBJ1-1; V: TRBV29-1; CDR3: CSSYRVVNTEAFF
J: TRBJ1-2; V: TRBV5-1; CDR3: CASSSISGTPLYGYTF
J: TRBJ2-4; V: TRBV4-1; CDR3: CASSQAKIVGTDIQYF
J: TRBJ2-7; V: TRBV20-1; CDR3: CSARAREVSYEQYF